This TCR beta chain is from a study of T-cell reconstitution after alpha-beta-depleted transplantation in children. Researchers prepared the TCRbeta library using unique molecular identifiers, the study reports. Using its own MiXCR run on the PCR reads, TCRdb lists one record per CDR3 protein. The table has tens of thousands of distinct CDR3 sequences, about 40% seen once. Germline V gene data show CDR1 as SGHRS and CDR2 as YFSETQ. The ends lost 2 bases at V and 4 bases at J; junction bases unmatched: 5. The CDR3 totals 14 residues. On this clonotype: Its antigen is unknown.

Study-wide results and caveats: Surviving thymic progenitors and recipient T cells were the source of high TCRbeta diversity at day 60 in some patients. By about two months after transplant, alpha-beta T cells reportedly arose from several hundred graft clones that had expanded.

The genes are TRBV5-1 and TRBJ1-2; TRBD1 matches 7 bases. This material consisted of PBMCs, mostly from graft donor cells, taken 360 days after TCRalphabeta/CD19-depleted stem cell transplant. The sequence was obtained from a male patient younger than 18 who had a stem cell transplant for acute lymphoblastic leukemia, so the T cells may come from the graft donor. CDR3 in amino acids: CASSLSGTAYGYTF. The CDR3 DNA reads as TGCGCCAGCAGCTTATCCGGGACAGCCTATGGCTACACCTTC.